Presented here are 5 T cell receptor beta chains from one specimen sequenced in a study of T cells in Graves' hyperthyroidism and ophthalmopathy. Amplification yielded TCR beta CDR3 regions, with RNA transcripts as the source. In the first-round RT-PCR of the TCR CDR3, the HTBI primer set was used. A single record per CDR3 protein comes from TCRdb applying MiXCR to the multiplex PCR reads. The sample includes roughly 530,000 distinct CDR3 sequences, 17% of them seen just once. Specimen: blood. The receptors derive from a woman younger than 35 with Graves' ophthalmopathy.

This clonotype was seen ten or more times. The CDR3 sequence is CASRRSSGTDYNEQFF. The DNA for the CDR3 is TGTGCCAGCAGGAGGTCTAGCGGGACTGACTACAATGAGCAGTTCTTC. The V call is TRBV2, the J call TRBJ2-1, with 9 bases matching TRBD2. Germline V lookup: CDR1 SNHLY, CDR2 FYNNEI. The CDR3 loop spans 16 amino acids. V lost 6 bases and J lost 3; bases outside the gene matches: 9. Full variable domain (rest looked up from reference TRBV2 and TRBJ2-1): EPEVTQTPSHQVTQMGQEVILRCVPISNHLYFYWYRQILGQKVEFLVSFYNNEISEKSEIFDDQFSVERPDGSNFTLKIRSTKLEDSAMYFCASRRSSGTDYNEQFFGPGTRLTVL.

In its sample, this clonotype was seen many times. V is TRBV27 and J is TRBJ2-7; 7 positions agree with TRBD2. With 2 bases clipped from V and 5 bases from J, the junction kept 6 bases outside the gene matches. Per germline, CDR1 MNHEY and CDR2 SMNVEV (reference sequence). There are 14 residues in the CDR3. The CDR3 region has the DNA TGTGCCAGCAGTTTAAGAGGGACTATAAACGAGCAGTACTTC. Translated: CASSLRGTINEQYF.

CDR3 DNA sequence: TGTGCCAGTAGTATAGGTCTAGCCAATGAGCAGTTCTTC. It encodes CASSIGLANEQFF. The chain joins TRBV19 to TRBJ2-1, with D perhaps TRBD2 (5 bases). Trimming shortened V by 1 base and J by 6 bases, and 7 bases separated the two germline ends. Germline CDR1 and CDR2: LNHDA and SQIVND (reference sequence). The CDR3 spans 13 residues.

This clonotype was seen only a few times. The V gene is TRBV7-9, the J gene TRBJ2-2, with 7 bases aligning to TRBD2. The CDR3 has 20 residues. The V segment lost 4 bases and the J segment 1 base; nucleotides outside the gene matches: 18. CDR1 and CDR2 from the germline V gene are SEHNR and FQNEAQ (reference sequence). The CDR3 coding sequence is TGTGCCAGCAGCTCTCCCCGCACCGGGGGGTATCGGGAGAACACCGGGGAGCTGTTTTTT. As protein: CASSSPRTGGYRENTGELFF.

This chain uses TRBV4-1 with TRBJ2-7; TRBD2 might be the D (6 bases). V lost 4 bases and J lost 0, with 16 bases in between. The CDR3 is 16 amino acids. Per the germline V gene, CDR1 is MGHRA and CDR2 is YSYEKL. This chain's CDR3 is CASSRESRESSYEQYF. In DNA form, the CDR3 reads TGCGCCAGCAGCCGAGAGAGCCGGGAGAGCTCCTACGAGCAGTACTTC.